One and the same sample provided the 23 T cell receptor beta chains below, sequenced in a study of T cells in Graves' hyperthyroidism and ophthalmopathy. TCR beta CDR3 regions were amplified from RNA. The HTBI primer set served for first-round RT-PCR of the TCR CDR3. TCRdb called the multiplex PCR reads again in MiXCR, with one record for every CDR3 protein. The table shows roughly 800,000 distinct CDR3 sequences, with over 35% occurring only once. Material: blood. Source of these receptors: a man aged 18 to 35 with Graves' hyperthyroidism.

About this clonotype: This may stem from a read error, because a much larger clone lies one nucleotide away. The chain employs TRBV10-3 and TRBJ2-2, with D possibly matching TRBD2 (7 bases). The germline gives CDR1 ENHRY, CDR2 SYGVKD. This CDR3 has 14 amino acids. Deletions cut 11 bases from V and 7 bases from J, with 20 bases between. Here the CDR3 DNA reads TGTGCCGAGGGGGGGGGCGCGCAGTTCGGGGAGCTGTTTTTT. Amino acids: CAEGGGAQFGELFF.

This chain uses TRBV5-4 with TRBJ2-7, with TRBD1 identical over 7 bases. The CDR3 extends over 15 amino acids. Germline V gene lookup returns CDR1 SGHNT and CDR2 YYREEE (reference sequence). Losses at the gene ends were 4 bases for V and 6 bases for J; bases not matched to a gene: 13. For the CDR3, the DNA is TGTGCCAGCAGCACGACACCTGGGACAGCGATCGAGCAGTACTTC. Protein product: CASSTTPGTAIEQYF.

The CDR3 DNA reads TGTGCCAGCAGGCCGACAGGGGTCAGGAATCAGCCCCAGCATTTT. Residues: CASRPTGVRNQPQHF. This chain connects TRBV12-3 or TRBV12-4 to TRBJ1-5, with 8 nucleotides matching TRBD1. CDR3 length equals 15 residues. V was clipped by 6 bases and J by 4 bases; unmatched bases: 8.

The chain couples TRBV5-4 to TRBJ2-7, with D hard to call. The germline V gene has CDR1 SGHNT and CDR2 YYREEE (reference sequence). CDR3 length: 15 residues. Deletions cut 0 bases from V and 7 bases from J, with 17 bases between. CDR3 sequence: CASSLVSGGSLEQYF. CDR3 DNA: TGTGCCAGCAGCTTGGTTTCAGGCGGATCGCTAGAGCAGTACTTC.

The rearrangement joins TRBV19 to TRBJ2-6; 10 positions match TRBD1. Trimming took 9 bases from V and 0 from J; bases not matched to a gene: 17. Germline assignment: CDR1 LNHDA and CDR2 SQIVND (reference sequence). The CDR3 consists of 20 residues. The CDR3 spells CASSYSIGTGASSGANVLTF. CDR3 sequence (DNA): TGTGCCAGCAGTTACTCGATCGGGACAGGGGCTTCCTCTGGGGCCAACGTCCTGACTTTC.

This clonotype was recorded a few times. This sequence joins TRBV20-1 and TRBJ2-2, with 13 bases that match TRBD2. The CDR3 is made up of 17 amino acids. Germline CDR1 DFQATT, CDR2 SNEGSKA (reference sequence). Trimming at V came to 2 bases and at J to 1 base, leaving 4 bases not matched to a gene. The CDR3 region is CSARPGLAGMNTGELFF. In DNA, the CDR3 is TGCAGTGCTAGACCGGGACTAGCGGGGATGAACACCGGGGAGCTGTTTTTT.

CDR3 sequence (DNA): TGCAGCGTCGCGGGACAGGGGAACAATCAGCCCCAGCATTTT. This gives the protein CSVAGQGNNQPQHF. The rearrangement joins TRBV29-1 to TRBJ1-5; TRBD1 aligns across 10 bases. CDR3 length equals 14 residues. V lost 6 bases and J lost 3; bases outside the gene matches: 5. Germline V lookup: CDR1 SQVTM, CDR2 ANQGSEA.

This clonotype has a count of ten or more. The chain carries TRBV4-1 and TRBJ2-7; possibly TRBD1 for D (6 bases). Trimming removed 4 bases at V and 5 bases at J, with 18 bases between. CDR1 is MGHRA and CDR2 is YSYEKL in the germline V gene. The CDR3 has 15 amino acids. The CDR3 here is CASSLPDQGWDEQYF. In nucleotides, the CDR3 is TGCGCCAGCAGCCTCCCCGATCAGGGGTGGGACGAGCAGTACTTC.

In its sample, this clonotype was seen many times. This sequence joins TRBV7-9 and TRBJ2-5; 8 nucleotides agree with TRBD2. Germline V gene lookup returns CDR1 SEHNR and CDR2 FQNEAQ (reference sequence). The CDR3 runs to 13 residues. V shed 6 bases and J 5 bases; nucleotides not matched to a gene: 5. The CDR3 reads CASSSGLGETQYF. As DNA, the CDR3 is TGTGCCAGCAGTTCGGGACTAGGGGAGACCCAGTACTTC.

The rearrangement joins TRBV9 to TRBJ1-1; weak D call: TRBD1 (5 bases). Germline CDR1 and CDR2: SGDLS and YYNGEE. Trimming pared 4 bases from V and 5 bases from J, leaving 18 bases between. The CDR3 covers 15 residues. In nucleotides, the CDR3 is TGTGCCAGCAGCTTGGCCACGTCGGGGGGGACTGAAGCTTTCTTT. Protein product: CASSLATSGGTEAFF.

Ten or more counts support this clonotype. This chain uses TRBV7-6 with TRBJ2-5, with 8 bases matching TRBD2. The CDR3 runs to 13 residues. The junction had 6 bases not matched to a gene; V was cut back by 8 bases and J by 4 bases. Germline CDR1 SGHVS, CDR2 FNYEAQ. The CDR3 protein is CASERGLGETQYF. As DNA, the CDR3 is TGTGCCAGCGAGCGGGGGCTGGGAGAGACCCAGTACTTC.

This chain links TRBV10-3 with TRBJ1-2, with D maybe TRBD1 (6 bases). The CDR3 is 17 residues long. The germline CDR1 and CDR2 sequences are ENHRY and SYGVKD. The ends were cut back, 6 bases at V and 4 bases at J, with 24 bases in the middle. CDR3 coding DNA: TGTGCCATCAGCAGCCAAGGCGACGGGGGGCCCTTCTATGGCTACACCTTC. It specifies CAISSQGDGGPFYGYTF.

This clonotype came up a few times. The genes are TRBV7-9 and TRBJ1-6, with D possibly matching TRBD1 (5 bases). The CDR3 is 17 residues long. Germline V lookup: CDR1 SEHNR, CDR2 FQNEAQ (reference sequence). Trimming removed 4 bases at V and 0 bases at J, with 13 bases between. The DNA for the CDR3 is TGTGCCAGCAGCTCGGGACCAGTTAGCTCCTATAATTCACCCCTCCACTTT. This encodes CASSSGPVSSYNSPLHF.

The table lists this clonotype with a few counts. The rearrangement uses TRBV7-9 and TRBJ2-5; a weak D match, TRBD2 (6 bases). V was trimmed by 8 bases and J by 2 bases, leaving 15 bases between them. Germline loops: CDR1 SEHNR, CDR2 FQNEAQ (reference sequence). The CDR3 sequence is 14 residues long. CDR3 region: CASFEGGGQETQYF. CDR3 DNA: TGTGCCAGCTTCGAGGGAGGAGGGCAAGAGACCCAGTACTTC.

Remarks on this clonotype: One base away lies a much larger clone, so this may be a sequencing read error. The chain uses TRBV19 and TRBJ1-6, with D maybe TRBD1 (6 bases). Looked up from germline, CDR1 is LNHDA and CDR2 is SQIVND (reference sequence). The ends were cut back, 1 base at V and 10 bases at J, with 8 bases in the middle. This CDR3 is 13 amino acids long. CDR3 nucleotides: TGTGCCAGTAGTATAGTGGGGGGCTCACCCCTCCACTTT. Its translation is CASSIVGGSPLHF. Full variable domain (remainder filled in from reference TRBV19 and TRBJ1-6): DGGITQSPKYLFRKEGQNVTLSCEQNLNHDAMYWYRQDPGQGLRLIYYSQIVNDFQKGDIAEGYSVSREKKESFPLTVTSAQKNPTAFYLCASSIVGGSPLHFGNGTRLTVT.

The J gene is TRBJ2-2, the V gene TRBV7-9, with D possibly TRBD2 on 7 matching bases. CDR1 SEHNR and CDR2 FQNEAQ come from the germline V gene (reference sequence). This CDR3 is built from 16 residues. Trimming removed 5 bases at V and 5 bases at J, with 18 bases between. The CDR3 protein is CASSRGAGLETGELFF. CDR3 DNA: TGTGCCAGCAGCCGGGGGGCAGGGCTCGAAACCGGGGAGCTGTTTTTT.

The chain is built from TRBV7-6 and TRBJ2-7, with 8 nucleotides matching TRBD1. CDR1 and CDR2 (germline): SGHVS, FNYEAQ. This CDR3 comprises 18 residues. Losses at the gene ends were 0 bases for V and 6 bases for J; bases not matched to a gene: 16. Here the CDR3 DNA reads TGTGCCAGCAGCTTAGCGCGGGAACAGGGGGTGTCGATAGGCGAGCAGTACTTC. Translation: CASSLAREQGVSIGEQYF.

A remark on this clonotype: Likely a read error: the CDR3 ends without its conserved phenylalanine or tryptophan. No DNA is shown, since the ends of the CDR3 on it are uncertain; the CDR3 is the one TCRdb lists. This chain links TRBV28 with TRBJ2-7; TRBD1 is the table's D call and was not checked against the DNA. Germline V CDR1 and CDR2: MDHEN, SYDVKM. From its first to its last residue, the CDR3 has 12 amino acids. CDR3 residues: CASSSAGQGTVI.

This clonotype was counted many times. J is TRBJ2-7 and V is TRBV7-6; 7 nucleotides align to TRBD2. Looked up from germline, CDR1 is SGHVS and CDR2 is FNYEAQ. The CDR3 sequence is 14 residues long. V shed 1 base and J 3 bases; nucleotides not matched to a gene: 3. DNA of the CDR3: TGTGCCAGCAGCTTAGGGTCGGGGGGCTACGAGCAGTACTTC. Protein product: CASSLGSGGYEQYF.

This rearrangement joins TRBV6-2 or TRBV6-3 to TRBJ1-1; maybe TRBD1 (6 bases). Trimming shortened V by 2 bases and J by 5 bases, and 12 bases separated the two germline ends. CDR3 length equals 14 residues. Germline values: CDR1 MNHEY, CDR2 SVGEGT. In nucleotides, the CDR3 is TGTGCCAGCAGTTACCGGGGGGCGTTAACTGAAGCTTTCTTT. Translated, it gives CASSYRGALTEAFF.

J is TRBJ1-5 and V is TRBV5-1; possible D gene TRBD1, 6 bases. This CDR3 is 14 amino acids long. V was shortened by 1 base and J by 7 bases, with 12 bases between the two germline ends. Germline V gene data show CDR1 as SGHRS and CDR2 as YFSETQ. Here the CDR3 DNA reads TGCGCCAGCAGCTTGAACGGGGGCGAGCAGCCCCAGCATTTT. Protein sequence: CASSLNGGEQPQHF.

This clonotype was detected a few times. The V gene is TRBV12-3 or TRBV12-4, the J gene TRBJ1-5, with no clear D. This CDR3 is 15 amino acids long. With 1 base removed from V and 9 bases from J, the gap between germline ends came to 16 bases. The CDR3 DNA follows: TGTGCCAGCAGTTTAGATTATCGTCGGGCAGGGCCCCAGCATTTT. Translation gives CASSLDYRRAGPQHF.

The chain combines TRBV20-1 with TRBJ1-2; 11 bases map to TRBD1. V gave up 5 bases and J gave up 2 bases; unmatched junction bases: 4. There are 14 residues in the CDR3. Germline CDR1 and CDR2: DFQATT and SNEGSKA (reference sequence). For the CDR3, the DNA is TGCAGTGCTCCCGGGACAGGGGGGAACTATGGCTACACCTTC. Its protein is CSAPGTGGNYGYTF.